This section outlines one T cell receptor (beta chain) sequence together with its context. Its antigen is as yet unknown. The data are from a study of identical twins. The germline V gene encodes CDR1 DFQATT and CDR2 SNEGSKA (reference sequence). The CDR3 sequence is 16 residues long. Trimming pared 0 bases from V and 1 base from J, leaving 16 bases between. General observations from the study: Twin sharing of out-of-frame TCR alpha was underestimated by models in monozygotic pairs. Researchers reported excess low generation probability among twin-shared out-of-frame alpha sequences. Invariant MAIT and iNKT cells are populations that could partly confound zero-insertion analyses.

A universal primer site arose from template switching, and cDNA bore unique molecular identifiers. One entry per CDR3 protein, called by TCRdb with MiXCR from the 5' RACE reads. In the table there are roughly 230,000 distinct CDR3 sequences, roughly 8% of which are singletons. The sample was also reused in another study, on yellow fever vaccine responses in identical twins.

The TCR originated in a woman between 18 and 29 years old in good health. The chain carries TRBV20-1 and TRBJ2-7; a possible D gene is TRBD1 (5 bases). Material: CD8+ T cells sorted from blood. CDR3 DNA: TGCAGTGCTAGAGATTTCCAGGGAATTAATTCCTACGAGCAGTACTTC. Protein sequence: CSARDFQGINSYEQYF.